Following are 29 T cell receptor beta chains from one sample sequenced in a study of blood T cell repertoires in COVID-19. Profiled with immunoSEQ multiplex PCR; TCRdb holds only in-frame clones, not every one. This repertoire shows about 89,000 clones, 70% to 85% found once; its top ten account for roughly a tenth. Sequencing was performed on peripheral blood. Receptor source: a man between 65 and 80 years old with acute or convalescent COVID-19.

The chain uses TRBV4-1 and TRBJ1-6; weak D call: TRBD1 (6 bases). The ends were cut back, 4 bases at V and 7 bases at J, with 8 bases in the middle. Germline values: CDR1 MGHRA, CDR2 YSYEKL. The length of the CDR3 is 13 residues. This chain's CDR3 is CASSLGANSPLHF. CDR3 bases: TGCGCCAGCAGCCTGGGGGCCAATTCACCCCTCCACTTT.

The chain couples TRBV3-1 (or the pseudogene TRBV3-2) to TRBJ2-1, with D perhaps TRBD2 (5 bases). The CDR3 consists of 15 residues. V was shortened by 2 bases and J by 0 bases, with 8 bases between the two germline ends. Looked up from germline, CDR1 is LGHDT and CDR2 is YNNKEL (reference sequence). The CDR3 protein is CASSQTSFSYNEQFF. The CDR3 DNA is TGTGCCAGCAGCCAAACTAGTTTCTCCTACAATGAGCAGTTCTTC.

Comment on this clone: The same CDR3 is also encoded by other DNA sequences in this sample. The chain employs TRBV5-1 and TRBJ2-3; D is possibly TRBD2 (6 bases). The CDR3 loop spans 14 amino acids. Trimming took 3 bases from V and 0 from J, leaving 8 bases between them. CDR1 is SGHRS and CDR2 is YFSETQ in the germline V gene. CDR3 coding DNA: TGCGCCAGCAGCTATAGCGGAAGCACAGATACGCAGTATTTT. Amino acids: CASSYSGSTDTQYF.

V is TRBV18 and J is TRBJ2-1; D remains ambiguous. Germline assignment: CDR1 KGHSH and CDR2 LQKENI. With 4 bases removed from V and 8 bases from J, the gap between germline ends came to 9 bases. This CDR3 is 12 amino acids long. This CDR3 reads CASSHSRDEQFF. The CDR3 DNA reads as TGTGCCAGCTCACATTCCCGGGATGAGCAGTTCTTC.

CDR3: CASSYPRPSSGNTIYF. CDR3 nucleotides: TGTGCCAGCAGCTACCCTAGACCGAGCTCTGGAAACACCATATATTTT. This chain uses TRBV5-5 with TRBJ1-3; D uncertain. The V gene lost 3 bases and the J gene lost 0 bases, with 13 bases spanning the gap. The CDR3 sequence is 16 residues long. Germline loops: CDR1 SGHKS, CDR2 YYEKEE (reference sequence).

This clone was found once. This chain links TRBV7-9 with TRBJ1-2; 7 bases fit TRBD1. The CDR3 runs to 16 residues. CDR1 and CDR2 (germline): SEHNR, FQNEAQ (reference sequence). V lost 1 base to trimming and J lost 7 bases; unmatched junction nucleotides: 12. This CDR3 reads CASSLDGRGIRGGYTF. The CDR3 nucleotides are TGTGCCAGCAGCTTAGATGGCAGGGGGATCCGGGGTGGCTACACCTTC.

The CDR3 is CASKPRELQETQYF. The CDR3 DNA reads TGTGCCAGCAAGCCAAGAGAGCTCCAAGAGACCCAGTACTTC. The J gene is TRBJ2-5, the V gene TRBV3-1 (or the pseudogene TRBV3-2), with D uncertain. Trimming removed 7 bases at V and 1 base at J, with 13 bases between. The CDR3 is made up of 14 amino acids. Germline V lookup: CDR1 LGHDT, CDR2 YNNKEL (reference sequence).

This clone has more than one count but fewer than ten. The chain couples TRBV15 to TRBJ1-5; D unresolved. Trimming removed 1 base from V and 0 bases from J, with 13 bases in between. CDR3 size: 17 residues. Per germline, CDR1 LNHNV and CDR2 YYDKDF (reference sequence). The CDR3 DNA reads as TGTGCCACCAGCAGAGCGTTGTCTTTATATAGCAATCAGCCCCAGCATTTT. This encodes CATSRALSLYSNQPQHF.

The chain carries TRBV6-5 and TRBJ2-7, with TRBD1 as a possible D gene (5 bases). This CDR3 comprises 14 residues. The germline V gene encodes CDR1 MNHEY and CDR2 SVGAGI. V was clipped by 6 bases and J by 5 bases, with 17 bases between them. The CDR3 sequence is CASRETAFGNEQYF. CDR3 bases: TGTGCCAGCAGGGAGACAGCCTTTGGAAACGAGCAGTACTTC.

The gene calls are TRBV5-4 and TRBJ2-2; TRBD1 matches at 8 bases. Germline values: CDR1 SGHNT, CDR2 YYREEE (reference sequence). There are 15 residues in the CDR3. V trimming: 2 bases; J trimming: 5 bases; junction bases outside the gene matches: 5. The CDR3 here is CASSLSDRVTGELFF. CDR3 coding DNA: TGTGCCAGCAGCTTATCGGACAGGGTAACCGGGGAGCTGTTTTTT. Complete variable domain (other parts from reference TRBV5-4 and TRBJ2-2): ETGVTQSPTHLIKTRGQQVTLRCSSQSGHNTVSWYQQALGQGPQFIFQYYREEENGRGNFPPRFSGLQFPNYSSELNVNALELDDSALYLCASSLSDRVTGELFFGEGSRLTVL.

The genes are TRBV12-3 or TRBV12-4 and TRBJ1-5, with D uncertain. This CDR3 spans 13 amino acids. V was cut by 6 bases and J by 4 bases, with 10 bases left in between. The CDR3 loop reads CASSPRQNQPQHF. Written as DNA, the CDR3 is TGTGCCAGCAGCCCCCGACAAAATCAGCCCCAGCATTTT.

This chain uses TRBV7-2 with TRBJ2-7; D is uncertain. The CDR3 runs 14 residues. Between the trimmed V and J ends, which lost 5 bases and 0 bases, there was a span of 11 bases. Germline assignment: CDR1 SGHTA and CDR2 FQGNSA. CDR3 coding DNA: TGTGCCAGCAGCCCCGACACGATCTCCTACGAGCAGTACTTC. It specifies CASSPDTISYEQYF.

V usage is TRBV6-5 and J usage is TRBJ2-3; 9 nucleotides line up with TRBD1. CDR1 MNHEY and CDR2 SVGAGI come from the germline V gene. The V and J ends lost 0 bases and 8 bases, in that order; junction bases with no gene match: 3. The CDR3 loop spans 14 amino acids. CDR3 loop: CASSYSQGAGTQYF. The CDR3 coding sequence is TGTGCCAGCAGTTACTCACAGGGGGCGGGTACGCAGTATTTT.

This clone was observed once. One junction end disagrees with the germline gene, perhaps due to a read error. The genes are TRBV30 and TRBJ1-2, with TRBD1 identical over 9 bases. Germline CDR1 and CDR2: GTSNPN and SVGIG (reference sequence). The CDR3 totals 13 residues. The CDR3 spells CAWSYPGQGLLPF. CDR3 coding DNA: TGTGCCTGGAGCTATCCGGGACAGGGACTTTTACCTTTC.

This chain connects TRBV10-3 to TRBJ2-7, with 8 bases that match TRBD1. The CDR3 is 16 amino acids. Germline V gene lookup returns CDR1 ENHRY and CDR2 SYGVKD. V trimming: 3 bases; J trimming: 3 bases; junction bases outside the gene matches: 10. In DNA, the CDR3 is TGTGCCATCAGTGACCTCGTCGGACAGGGCGACTACGAGCAGTACTTC. Translated, it gives CAISDLVGQGDYEQYF.

This clone was observed a few times. The rearrangement links TRBV11-2 to TRBJ2-1, with 9 nucleotides matching TRBD2. Germline trimming cut 8 bases from V and 0 bases from J; bases unmatched to any gene: 5. Germline-derived CDR1 and CDR2 are SGHAT and FQNNGV. The CDR3 totals 15 residues. CDR3 in DNA: TGTGCCAGCTCCCAGCGGGGGGACTCCTACAATGAGCAGTTCTTC. It specifies CASSQRGDSYNEQFF.

The chain employs TRBV3-1 (or the pseudogene TRBV3-2) and TRBJ1-3; D remains ambiguous. The CDR3 totals 14 residues. The germline V and J ends were trimmed by 1 base and 0 bases, with 4 bases remaining between them. CDR1 LGHDT and CDR2 YNNKEL come from the germline V gene (reference sequence). The DNA of the CDR3 is TGTGCCAGCAGCCAAGCTCTCTCTGGAAACACCATATATTTT. This gives the protein CASSQALSGNTIYF.

The chain employs TRBV5-1 and TRBJ2-7, with 9 bases lining up with TRBD2. Germline values: CDR1 SGHRS, CDR2 YFSETQ. The CDR3 consists of 14 residues. After removal of 2 bases from V and 0 bases from J, the junction contained 0 bases not matched to a gene. CDR3 DNA sequence: TGCGCCAGCAGCTTTAGCGGGGGCTCCTACGAGCAGTACTTC. Translation: CASSFSGGSYEQYF. Based on the CDR3 plus reference TRBV5-1 and TRBJ2-7, the full variable domain is KAGVTQTPRYLIKTRGQQVTLSCSPISGHRSVSWYQQTPGQGLQFLFEYFSETQRNKGNFPGRFSGRQFSNSRSEMNVSTLELGDSALYLCASSFSGGSYEQYFGPGTRLTVT.

The V gene is TRBV9, the J gene TRBJ2-6, with D perhaps TRBD2 (5 bases). CDR3 length: 18 residues. V lost 4 bases and J 0 bases, leaving 17 bases between the germline ends. CDR1 and CDR2 from the germline V gene are SGDLS and YYNGEE. The CDR3: CASSRGYDLSSGANVLTF. In DNA form, the CDR3 reads TGTGCCAGCAGCCGGGGTTACGACCTCAGCTCTGGGGCCAACGTCCTGACTTTC.

This chain's CDR3 is CATQGAFEQYF. DNA for the CDR3: TGTGCCACTCAGGGGGCGTTCGAGCAGTACTTC. V is TRBV28 and J is TRBJ2-7, with TRBD1 matching over 8 bases. After removal of 10 bases from V and 6 bases from J, the junction contained 5 bases not matched to a gene. CDR1 MDHEN and CDR2 SYDVKM come from the germline V gene. This CDR3 has 11 amino acids.

The V gene is TRBV11-2, the J gene TRBJ2-7; possible D gene TRBD1, 5 bases. The V end lost 5 bases, the J end lost 2 bases, and 16 bases lay between the germline ends. Per the germline V gene, CDR1 is SGHAT and CDR2 is FQNNGV. This CDR3 comprises 15 residues. CDR3 residues: CASSPRATGAYEQYF. CDR3 sequence (DNA): TGTGCCAGCAGCCCTAGAGCCACAGGAGCCTACGAGCAGTACTTC. Variable domain in full (rest from reference TRBV11-2 and TRBJ2-7): EAGVAQSPRYKIIEKRQSVAFWCNPISGHATLYWYQQILGQGPKLLIQFQNNGVVDDSQLPKDRFSAERLKGVDSTLKIQPAKLEDSAVYLCASSPRATGAYEQYFGPGTRLTVT.

The J gene is TRBJ2-7, the V gene TRBV14; possible D gene TRBD2, 6 bases. CDR3 length: 14 residues. Germline loops: CDR1 SGHDN, CDR2 FVKESK. V lost 7 bases to trimming and J lost 2 bases, with 15 bases between them. In DNA form, the CDR3 reads TGTGCCAGCAACAATTACGGCGGGACCTACGAGCAGTACTTC. Encoded protein: CASNNYGGTYEQYF.

In its sample, this clone was seen once. V is TRBV5-1 and J is TRBJ2-5; a possible D gene is TRBD2 (5 bases). The ends were cut back, 4 bases at V and 2 bases at J, with 15 bases in the middle. Germline CDR1 and CDR2: SGHRS and YFSETQ. CDR3 length: 15 amino acids. For the CDR3, the DNA is TGCGCCAGCAGCCTGGTACTAGTGGAACAAGAGACCCAGTACTTC. Translated, it gives CASSLVLVEQETQYF.

V and J are TRBV7-3 and TRBJ2-2; 10 nucleotides match TRBD2. V shed 3 bases, J shed 3 bases, and the junction held 4 bases outside the gene matches. Per the germline V gene, CDR1 is SGHTA and CDR2 is FQGTGA. The CDR3 extends over 16 amino acids. For the CDR3, the DNA is TGTGCCAGCAGCTTTAGGACTAGCGGATACACCGGGGAGCTGTTTTTT. It is translated as CASSFRTSGYTGELFF. The full variable domain, completed using reference TRBV7-3 and TRBJ2-2, is GAGVSQTPSNKVTEKGKYVELRCDPISGHTALYWYRQSLGQGPEFLIYFQGTGAADDSGLPNDRFFAVRPEGSVSTLKIQRTERGDSAVYLCASSFRTSGYTGELFFGEGSRLTVL.

DNA for the CDR3: TGTGCCAGCAACCCTTCGGCGGGGGAGGGGAACACTGAAGCTTTCTTT. It translates to CASNPSAGEGNTEAFF. The rearrangement joins TRBV6-6 to TRBJ1-1, with D tentatively TRBD1 (5 bases). This CDR3 comprises 16 residues. The V gene lost 7 bases and the J gene lost 1 base, with 19 bases spanning the gap. Germline V lookup: CDR1 MNHNY, CDR2 SVGAGI (reference sequence).

This chain joins TRBV15 and TRBJ1-5; tentative D call: TRBD1 (5 bases). The CDR3 is 16 residues long. Trimming removed 0 bases at V and 6 bases at J, with 15 bases between. CDR1 and CDR2 (germline): LNHNV, YYDKDF (reference sequence). The CDR3 DNA sequence: TGTGCCACCAGCAGAGATTGGGGCAGGGATGGTCAGCCCCAGCATTTT. Translating it yields CATSRDWGRDGQPQHF.

The chain links TRBV6-5 to TRBJ1-1; D is uncertain. This CDR3 region has 15 residues. Trimming cost V 6 bases and J 2 bases, with 16 bases left between them. CDR1 is MNHEY and CDR2 is SVGAGI in the germline V gene. The CDR3 DNA sequence: TGTGCCAGCAGAAAAGACCAGAGAGGAAACACTGAAGCTTTCTTT. It is translated as CASRKDQRGNTEAFF.

The chain combines TRBV27 with TRBJ1-2; D is perhaps TRBD1 (6 bases). The CDR3 runs 14 residues. V lost 7 bases and J 4 bases, leaving 16 bases between the germline ends. CDR1 and CDR2 from the germline V gene are MNHEY and SMNVEV (reference sequence). CDR3 residues: CASMNRASSYGYTF. The CDR3 DNA reads as TGTGCCAGCATGAACAGGGCGTCTAGCTATGGCTACACCTTC.

The V call is TRBV6-4, the J call TRBJ1-1; perhaps TRBD1 as D (5 bases). The germline gives CDR1 MRHNA, CDR2 SNTAGT. The CDR3 consists of 13 residues. V was pared by 6 bases and J by 1 base, with 9 bases between. CDR3: CASSLGENTEAFF. For the CDR3, the DNA is TGTGCCAGCAGCCTAGGGGAGAACACTGAAGCTTTCTTT.